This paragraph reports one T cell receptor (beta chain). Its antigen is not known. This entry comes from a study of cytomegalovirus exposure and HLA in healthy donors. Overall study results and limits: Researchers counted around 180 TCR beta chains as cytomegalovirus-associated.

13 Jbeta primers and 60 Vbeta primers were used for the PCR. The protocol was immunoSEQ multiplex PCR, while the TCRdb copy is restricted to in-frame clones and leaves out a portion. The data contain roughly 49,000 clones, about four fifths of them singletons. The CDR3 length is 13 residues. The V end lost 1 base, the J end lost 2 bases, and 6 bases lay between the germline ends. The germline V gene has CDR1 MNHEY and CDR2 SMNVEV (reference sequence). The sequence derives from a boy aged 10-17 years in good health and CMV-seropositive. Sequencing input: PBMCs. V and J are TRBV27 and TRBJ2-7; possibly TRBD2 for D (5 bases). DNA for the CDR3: TGTGCCAGCAGTTTATTGGGAGCCTACGAGCAGTACTTC. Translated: CASSLLGAYEQYF.